This TCR beta chain derives from a study of blood T cells in healthy people across ages (dated by TCRdb to between 2015 and 2016). A note on the overall study: In model experiments, template switching captured roughly one uniquely barcoded TCR beta cDNA molecule for every two T cells. Age-related changes in TCR beta repertoire diversity were measured in the study by deep sequencing normalized with unique cDNA molecular identifiers. The donors were divided into four age groups: young (average roughly 17 years), middle-aged (under 40), aged (approximately 62) and long-lived (roughly 86). For two donors (one aged 18 to 30 and one aged 80 or older), the study analyzed two additional independent replicas of 1 million unique cDNA reads from the same blood draw. The study at large found these results: The CMV infection status of donors was not known, potentially confounding age-related changes in expanded clonotypes. Because profiling used bulk unsorted PBMCs, naive and antigen-experienced compartments could not be compared conclusively. Estimates of total diversity based on one million sequenced T cells were considered lower bounds and underestimates. The long-lived group showed more naive CD4+ T cells, fewer expanded clones and increased TCR diversity than the aged group, suggesting age selection. As age increased, observed TCR beta diversity per million T cells dropped in a roughly linear way, and a significant reduction was already evident by age roughly 40. There was a strong correlation between observed TCR beta diversity and the percentage of naive T cells measured by flow cytometry.

Library preparation was by 5' RACE. Sequencing used an Illumina HiSeq 2500. The second PCR ran for roughly 6 to 11 cycles and used a J-beta primer mix along with a sample-barcoded 5' primer. A unique molecular identifier was introduced onto each TCR beta cDNA molecule by a template-switch 5' adaptor carrying 12 random nucleotides. Each sample yielded at least 2.5 million CDR3-containing paired-end reads. First-strand cDNA synthesis was performed from all RNA using the Mint cDNA synthesis kit, with priming by a TRBC-specific oligonucleotide. All cDNA was treated with uracil-DNA glycosylase and then went through a first 18-cycle PCR with the universal primers M1SS and BC2_uni_R. In the source study's methods: For normalization, 1 million high-quality reads, each with a distinct molecular identifier, were randomly selected from each sample. Reads sharing molecular identifiers were discarded rather than binned into consensus sequences. MiTCR, with a Q25 quality threshold and the strictest error-elimination algorithm, was used for CDR3 identification, clonotype clustering and error correction. A nonparametric unseen species model using Euler transformation provided a lower-bound estimate of total TCR beta diversity. TCRdb itself trimmed the public reads at Q25 with fastp, ran MiXCR and retained productive beta chains. Every CDR3 protein is listed once, alongside the most common genes and DNA of its rows. The V and J calls follow TCRdb's processing rather than the paper's. The sample contains around 1,000,000 distinct CDR3 sequences, 25% of them found a single time. The top ten clonotypes cover approximately 0.79% of the sample.

The donors were 40 or so Caucasian individuals from Russia, aged about 6 to 100 years, who were systemically healthy. Each donor gave about 9.8 milliliters of peripheral blood, drawn into EDTA-treated Vacutainer tubes. PBMCs were isolated by Ficoll-Paque density-gradient centrifugation, with at least 6 million obtained per sample. Trizol reagent was used to extract total RNA from PBMCs, with at least 5 micrograms per sample. The percentages of naive CD45RAhigh/CD27high T cells were determined by flow cytometry on a PBMC aliquot from every donor. Counted from cysteine to phenylalanine, this CDR3 has 12 amino acids. Only the CDR3 portion is preserved as DNA: 36 bases, with reading frame beginning at the first base. V sheds 3 bases and J sheds 3 bases, leaving 3 bases between their ends. This clonotype showed up many times. Its antigen is still unknown. Per-base quality was not reported, and no clone a single base away is much larger than it.

A further study also used this sample, focusing on T cells of mothers and their children. Drawing on the second study: The donors were nine systemically healthy Caucasian individuals, made up of three mothers and their six children. cDNA synthesis used all of the extracted RNA, with approximately 1.4 ug of RNA in each 15 ul reaction. In the second PCR, sample barcodes and 2-4 random nucleotides were introduced via the M1S primer. More than 8 million TCR beta CDR3 reads were obtained from each mother, and about 3 million reads were obtained from each child. Thymic selection shapes the output of TCR recombination in a similar way in related and unrelated pairs, and inherited differences have a minor effect. Normalized repertoire overlap in related mother-child pairs was always slightly higher than in unrelated mother-child pairs, but the difference was never significant. Persistent microchimeric T cell clones were not detected, at a sensitivity of approximately 100 clones per million clonotypes. To look for features that set related mother-child pairs apart from unrelated individuals, the researchers ran deep NGS to compare the TCR beta repertoires of mothers and children. Mothers averaged approximately 40 +/- 4 years of age and children averaged around 10 +/- 4 years. After adapters were ligated using NEBNext reagents, the libraries underwent 100+100 nt paired-end sequencing on an Illumina HiSeq 2000. To prevent cross-contamination, the mother and child libraries were prepared one month apart and sequenced in separate runs. Each donor had between 500,000 and 2,000,000 distinct TCR beta clonotypes identified. Naive TCR beta clonotypes were estimated from low-frequency clonotypes matched to each donor's FACS-determined naive share, without sorting.

Sequenced material: blood. This TCR was recovered from a girl aged 2-15 years in good health. Recombination connected TRBV12-3 or TRBV12-4 to TRBJ1-5; there is no confident call for the D gene. The CDR3 region reads CASSLPNQPQHF. The sequenced DNA is TGTGCCAGCAGTTTGCCCAATCAGCCCCAGCATTTT.